This TCR beta chain was captured by sequencing in a study of shared T cell receptors in the human thymus (dated by TCRdb to about 2021). For the study in its entirety: The study examined how self-reactive, shared T-cell receptor alpha chains are generated in the human thymus.

With respect to this clone: What this receptor recognizes is not known. One base away there is no much larger clone; base qualities are not given.

The library was produced with the immunoSEQ multiplex PCR assay. TCRdb carries this immuneACCESS record with in-frame sequences only. Its versions omit some clonotypes, under half of them owing to an unresolved V gene in the studies checked, with the rest unexplained. The sample records approximately 580,000 clones, 75% to 80% of which are singletons. Of the sample, less than 0.015% falls within the top ten clones. From the cysteine up to the phenylalanine, the CDR3 has a length of 18 residues. This entry keeps only the CDR3 DNA: 54 bases, framed from base 1. As encoded in the germline V gene (reference sequence), CDR1 is LNHDA while CDR2 is SQIVND. The trim is 3 bases for V and 0 bases for J, with a gap of 18 bases between the germline ends. These records were also assigned to another study, of human thymus T cells. As noted in the second study: Donors were immunologically healthy infants undergoing open corrective cardiac surgery for congenital heart defects in Finland. Thymus tissue was collected as surgical resects that were removed during corrective cardiac surgery. Biased V and J gene segment usage appeared to be present in both thymic and peripheral blood repertoires. The related research reported highly overlapping thymic TCR repertoires among unrelated individuals. The study characterized TCR alpha and beta repertoires from seven to nine infant thymus samples and a few related peripheral blood samples. The cohort included a handful of male and two female infants, with donor ages spanning 7 to 244 days. After being mechanically released from the tissue, thymocytes were kept at -70 degrees C in pellets of about 8.5-32 million cells. Genomic DNA was extracted from frozen cell pellets with a QIAsymphony instrument. The immunoSEQ multiplex PCR assay was used to amplify the TCRB and TCRAD loci from a standardized amount of quality-controlled genomic DNA. The amplicons covered the V(D)J region and were long enough to include the CDR3 and to identify the V and J genes. The commercial immunoSEQ service was used to sequence amplicons on an Illumina platform. Primer bias and sequencing errors were corrected as previously described, and TCRAD and TCRB were defined on the basis of the IMGT database. The repertoires were analysed using immunoSEQ Analyzer 3.0 and VDJTools for basic statistics, V/J segment usage, diversity estimates, rarefaction and pairwise overlap. To estimate diversity, the Chao1, ChaoE, Efron-Thisted, Shannon and inverse Simpson indices were applied, and diversity was also estimated on datasets down-sampled to the smallest sample. Repertoire overlap was determined by strict matching of CDR3 nucleotide sequence, V gene and J gene, and Jaccard-based multidimensional scaling clustering was applied. On average, thymus samples yielded around 810,000 unique TCRB clonotypes, whereas blood samples yielded some 80,000.

Rearrangement joined TRBV19 to TRBJ2-4, with a weak D call of TRBD1 (5 bases match). This receptor was taken from a boy in the first two years of life with a congenital heart defect. Donor details come from another sample of the same person, matched by shared clones. Material for sequencing was thymocytes. The CDR3 protein is CASSIKVGRGLAKNIQYF. The nucleotides read TGTGCCAGTAGTATCAAGGTCGGAAGGGGCCTAGCCAAAAACATTCAGTACTTC.